One and the same sample provided the 25 T cell receptor beta chains below, sequenced in a study of blood T cell repertoires in COVID-19. This table comes from immunoSEQ multiplex PCR, and its TCRdb copy is limited to in-frame clones, with some not included. The sample consists of 85,000 to 120,000 clones, 70% to 90% of them appearing once. Sequenced sample: peripheral blood. These receptors came from a man aged 50 to 60 with active COVID-19.

This rearrangement joins TRBV5-1 to TRBJ2-2; the D gene is possibly TRBD2 (6 bases). The CDR3 runs 15 residues. Trimming removed 2 bases at V and 6 bases at J, with 14 bases between. Germline lookup yields CDR1 SGHRS and CDR2 YFSETQ. This CDR3 reads CASSLLISGAGELFF. CDR3 nucleotide sequence: TGCGCCAGCAGCTTACTGATATCGGGGGCCGGGGAGCTGTTTTTT.

The chain couples TRBV10-1 to TRBJ2-7; 10 nucleotides align to TRBD2. The trim removed 3 bases at V and 7 bases at J, leaving 18 bases unmatched. Germline V gene data show CDR1 as WNHNN and CDR2 as SYGVQD (reference sequence). This CDR3 has 18 amino acids. The CDR3 bases are TGCGCCAGCAGTGACCCACCTAGCGGGGGAGACTTTTGTTGGGAGCAGTACTTC. Translation: CASSDPPSGGDFCWEQYF.

This rearrangement joins TRBV7-2 to TRBJ1-1, with TRBD1 matching 8 bases. CDR3 length: 14 amino acids. Trimming took 1 base from V and 12 from J; bases not matched to a gene: 10. From germline, CDR1 is SGHTA and CDR2 FQGNSA. CDR3 loop: CASSLEGQVGTTFF. CDR3 nucleotides: TGTGCCAGCAGCTTAGAGGGACAGGTTGGGACGACTTTCTTT.

V is TRBV6-2 or TRBV6-3 and J is TRBJ2-1, with D maybe TRBD2 (6 bases). This CDR3 contains 13 residues. V lost 6 bases and J lost 5, with 11 bases in between. Germline CDR1 is MNHEY and CDR2 is SVGEGT. The CDR3 nucleotides are TGTGCCAGCAGCCAGGGACTCAACAATGAGCAGTTCTTC. Translated: CASSQGLNNEQFF.

V gene TRBV20-1 combines with J gene TRBJ1-5; a possible D gene is TRBD1 (6 bases). CDR1 DFQATT and CDR2 SNEGSKA come from the germline V gene (reference sequence). This CDR3 has 14 residues. The germline V and J ends were trimmed by 3 bases and 2 bases, with 11 bases remaining between them. The DNA of the CDR3 is TGCAGTGCTAGTAGGGGGTTCGGCAATCAGCCCCAGCATTTT. Residues: CSASRGFGNQPQHF.

The CDR3, as DNA: TGCGCCAGCAGCCGGAGACTGGAAGAGACCCAGTACTTC. Its protein is CASSRRLEETQYF. The chain is built from TRBV4-3 and TRBJ2-5; D is uncertain. CDR3 size: 13 residues. CDR1 and CDR2 from the germline V gene are LGHNA and YSLEER. V shed 4 bases and J shed 3 bases, with 9 bases lying between them.

The chain couples TRBV5-6 to TRBJ1-2; possibly TRBD1 for D (5 bases). The CDR3 contains 14 residues. The V gene's germline CDR1 is SGHDT and CDR2 YYEEEE. V lost 4 bases, J lost 2 bases, and 12 bases lay in between. CDR3 in DNA: TGTGCCAGCAGCCCCTCACGGGGGAACTATGGCTACACCTTC. Translation: CASSPSRGNYGYTF. The variable domain in full, with the rest retrieved from reference TRBV5-6 and TRBJ1-2, is DAGVTQSPTHLIKTRGQQVTLRCSPKSGHDTVSWYQQALGQGPQFIFQYYEEEERQRGNFPDRFSGHQFPNYSSELNVNALLLGDSALYLCASSPSRGNYGYTFGSGTRLTVV.

A remark on this clone: Its ends do not fully match the called genes, so a read error is possible. The chain is built from TRBV5-8 and TRBJ2-3; 10 bases fit TRBD2. The germline V gene has CDR1 SGHTS and CDR2 YDEGEE. This CDR3 is 16 amino acids long. The CDR3 bases are TGTGCCAGCAGTTTGGGCCTGGGAGTAGCGGGGGGAAAATTGTATTTT. Translation gives CASSLGLGVAGGKLYF.

The chain carries TRBV19 and TRBJ1-2; D call uncertain. Germline V gives CDR1 LNHDA, CDR2 SQIVND (reference sequence). V lost 3 bases and J 0 bases, leaving 11 bases between the germline ends. The CDR3 spans 15 residues. CDR3: CASSIVLASNYGYTF. CDR3 sequence (DNA): TGTGCCAGTAGTATCGTATTGGCTTCTAACTATGGCTACACCTTC.

This chain links TRBV15 with TRBJ2-2; TRBD1 aligns across 8 bases. The ends lost 4 bases at V and 7 bases at J; junction bases unmatched: 11. Germline loops: CDR1 LNHNV, CDR2 YYDKDF (reference sequence). The CDR3 consists of 16 residues. As DNA, the CDR3 is TGTGCCACCAGCAACTACCAGGGGGCGCGAGGCGGGGAGCTGTTTTTT. This sequence encodes CATSNYQGARGGELFF.

J is TRBJ2-5 and V is TRBV5-6; 11 bases map to TRBD2. The CDR3 has 17 amino acids. With V trimmed by 5 bases and J by 2 bases, 11 bases remained unmatched. From germline, CDR1 is SGHDT and CDR2 YYEEEE. As DNA, the CDR3 is TGTGCCAGCAGAGAGGAAGGGCTAGCGGGGGGACAAGAGACCCAGTACTTC. The encoded protein is CASREEGLAGGQETQYF.

This chain links TRBV11-3 with TRBJ2-4; 10 bases match TRBD1. The germline gives CDR1 SGHNT, CDR2 YENEEA. The CDR3 contains 15 residues. V dropped 2 bases and J dropped 9; count of bases not matched to a gene: 7. CDR3 nucleotides: TGTGCCAGCAGCTTAACAGGGACAGGGGACGGCATTCAGTACTTC. Protein product: CASSLTGTGDGIQYF.

This chain's CDR3 is CATTGGPGPTEAFF. The CDR3 nucleotides are TGTGCCACCACGGGGGGGCCGGGGCCCACTGAAGCTTTCTTT. The chain employs TRBV10-3 and TRBJ1-1; possible D gene TRBD1, 6 bases. CDR1 ENHRY and CDR2 SYGVKD come from the germline V gene. The CDR3 length is 14 residues. Trimming took off 10 bases at V and 4 bases at J, with 19 bases between the two ends.

The CDR3 nucleotides are TGCGCCAGCAGCTTGGGGGCTAAGTTGACTGAAGCTTTCTTT. This gives the protein CASSLGAKLTEAFF. The chain combines TRBV5-1 with TRBJ1-1; D remains unclear. Trimming removed 0 bases from V and 5 bases from J, with 11 bases in between. CDR1 is SGHRS and CDR2 is YFSETQ in the germline V gene. The CDR3 covers 14 residues.

The chain joins TRBV18 to TRBJ2-7; D not resolved. Per the germline V gene, CDR1 is KGHSH and CDR2 is LQKENI. CDR3 length: 14 residues. Trimming took 6 bases from V and 2 from J, leaving 14 bases between them. The CDR3: CASSPDKPAYEQYF. As DNA, the CDR3 is TGTGCCAGCTCCCCCGACAAACCCGCCTACGAGCAGTACTTC.

V and J are TRBV6-5 and TRBJ2-3; 8 positions match TRBD1. Trimming at V came to 6 bases and at J to 8 bases, leaving 10 bases not matched to a gene. The CDR3 sequence is 14 residues long. Germline V gives CDR1 MNHEY, CDR2 SVGAGI. CDR3 sequence: CASRPGTGYGTQYF. The CDR3 DNA is TGTGCCAGCAGACCGGGGACAGGTTACGGTACGCAGTATTTT.

The V gene is TRBV18, the J gene TRBJ2-2; D gene ambiguous. V was pared by 3 bases and J by 3 bases, with 20 bases between. This CDR3 contains 18 residues. In germline, CDR1 is KGHSH, CDR2 LQKENI. The CDR3 region has the DNA TGTGCCAGCTCACCGTCGAGAAACCCCTTCCTGGACACCGGGGAGCTGTTTTTT. This sequence encodes CASSPSRNPFLDTGELFF.

The rearrangement uses TRBV27 and TRBJ2-2; tentative D call: TRBD1 (6 bases). V lost 3 bases and J 6 bases, leaving 8 bases between the germline ends. Germline V gives CDR1 MNHEY, CDR2 SMNVEV (reference sequence). CDR3 length equals 13 residues. CDR3 residues: CASSFRGAGELFF. For the CDR3, the DNA is TGTGCCAGCAGTTTCAGGGGAGCCGGGGAGCTGTTTTTT.

The V call is TRBV6-6, the J call TRBJ2-7; 8 bases match TRBD2. Germline trimming cut 2 bases from V and 4 bases from J; bases unmatched to any gene: 7. The CDR3 is 15 amino acids. Germline values: CDR1 MNHNY, CDR2 SVGAGI (reference sequence). The CDR3 nucleotides are TGTGCCAGCAGTTACGAACGTCGGGGGGGGTACGAGCAGTACTTC. It is translated as CASSYERRGGYEQYF.

The chain combines TRBV20-1 with TRBJ2-7; TRBD1 is a possible D gene (6 bases). This CDR3 has 11 residues. In germline, CDR1 is DFQATT, CDR2 SNEGSKA (reference sequence). V gave up 1 base and J gave up 7 bases, with 8 bases separating them. CDR3 sequence (DNA): TGCAGTGCTAGAGGACAGGAGGAGCAGTACTTC. It specifies CSARGQEEQYF.

V is TRBV6-5 and J is TRBJ2-5, with unresolved D. V lost 6 bases and J lost 5, with 16 bases in between. In germline, CDR1 is MNHEY, CDR2 SVGAGI. This CDR3 region has 14 residues. Here the CDR3 DNA reads TGTGCCAGCAGCCCCAGAGGAAAGATCGAGACCCAGTACTTC. Encoded protein: CASSPRGKIETQYF.

The chain is built from TRBV7-2 and TRBJ2-2; 10 bases fit TRBD2. The CDR3 sequence is 17 residues long. Trimming at V came to 5 bases and at J to 4 bases, leaving 10 bases not matched to a gene. The germline gives CDR1 SGHTA, CDR2 FQGNSA. CDR3 amino acids: CASSPHSGGAGTGELFF. DNA for the CDR3: TGTGCCAGCAGCCCCCACAGCGGGGGGGCGGGCACCGGGGAGCTGTTTTTT. The full variable domain, in which reference TRBV7-2 and TRBJ2-2 provide the parts outside the CDR3, is GAGVSQSPSNKVTEKGKDVELRCDPISGHTALYWYRQSLGQGLEFLIYFQGNSAPDKSGLPSDRFSAERTGGSVSTLTIQRTQQEDSAVYLCASSPHSGGAGTGELFFGEGSRLTVL.

This chain joins TRBV11-2 and TRBJ1-1; D remains ambiguous. The CDR3 has 13 amino acids. V lost 5 bases and J lost 6, with 13 bases in between. The germline gives CDR1 SGHAT, CDR2 FQNNGV. The CDR3 nucleotides are TGTGCCAGCAGCCTGGGTCCCGGGGCTGAAGCTTTCTTT. Translating it yields CASSLGPGAEAFF.

This chain links TRBV6-2 or TRBV6-3 with TRBJ2-2; D is possibly TRBD1 (6 bases). CDR1 and CDR2 from the germline V gene are MNHEY and SVGEGT. There are 14 residues in the CDR3. Trimming stripped 6 bases from V and 3 bases from J, with 11 bases between. The CDR3 reads CASSQGSYTGELFF. The CDR3 coding sequence is TGTGCCAGCAGCCAGGGGTCGTACACCGGGGAGCTGTTTTTT.

This clone has more than one count but fewer than ten. This rearrangement joins TRBV12-5 to TRBJ2-7; D uncertain. The germline gives CDR1 LGHNT, CDR2 FRNRAP. The CDR3 contains 13 residues. The V gene lost 0 bases and the J gene lost 5 bases, with 8 bases spanning the gap. The DNA of the CDR3 is TGTGCTAGTGGTTTGGTAGGTGGGCACGAGCAGTACTTC. Its translation is CASGLVGGHEQYF.